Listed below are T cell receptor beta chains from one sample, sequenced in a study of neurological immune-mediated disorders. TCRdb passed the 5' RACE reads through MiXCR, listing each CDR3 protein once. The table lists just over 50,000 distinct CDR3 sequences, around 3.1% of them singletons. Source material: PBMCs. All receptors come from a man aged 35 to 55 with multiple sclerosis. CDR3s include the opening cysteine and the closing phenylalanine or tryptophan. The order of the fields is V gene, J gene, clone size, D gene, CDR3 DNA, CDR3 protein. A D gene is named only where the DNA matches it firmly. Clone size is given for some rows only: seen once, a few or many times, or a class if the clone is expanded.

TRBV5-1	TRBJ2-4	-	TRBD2	TGCGCCAGCAGCACAGCGGGACTCGGAGAGTACTTC	CASSTAGLGEYF
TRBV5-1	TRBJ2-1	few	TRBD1	TGCGCCAGCAGGCCCGAAAGGGACAGGGGGCAGTTCTTC	CASRPERDRGQFF
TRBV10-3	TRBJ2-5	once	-	TGTGCCATCAGTGAGTCGGGAGGAGAGACCCAGTACTTC	CAISESGGETQYF
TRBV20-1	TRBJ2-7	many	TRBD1	TGCAGTGCTAGAGCCCAACGTTCGGGACAGGGTTATAGGTACGAGCAGTACTTC	CSARAQRSGQGYRYEQYF
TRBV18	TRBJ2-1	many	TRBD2	TGTGCCAGCTCACCCCCGACGGGGGAGGGTGAGCAGTTCTTC	CASSPPTGEGEQFF
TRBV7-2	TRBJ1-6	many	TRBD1	TGTGCCAGCAGCTTCATTTGGACAGGGGATAATTCACCCCTCAACTTT	CASSFIWTGDNSPLNF
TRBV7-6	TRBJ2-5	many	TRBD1	TGTGCCAGCAGCCCCAAGGGACAGTGGCAAGAGACCCAGTACTTC	CASSPKGQWQETQYF
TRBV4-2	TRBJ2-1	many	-	TGTGCCAGCAGCCAAGATGGGATTGGACTGAGTAATGAGCAGTTCTTC	CASSQDGIGLSNEQFF
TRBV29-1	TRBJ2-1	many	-	TGCAGCGTTGATCCCGGGCCGCCCTGGAGGGATGAGCAGTTCTTC	CSVDPGPPWRDEQFF
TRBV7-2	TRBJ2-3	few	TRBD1	TGTGCCAGCAGCCAGGGGACAGGCTTCACAGATACGCAGTATTTT	CASSQGTGFTDTQYF
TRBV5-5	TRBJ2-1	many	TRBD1	TGTGCCAGCAGCCCCGGGACAGGGGCCAATGAGCAGTTCTTC	CASSPGTGANEQFF
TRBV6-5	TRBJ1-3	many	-	TGTGCCAGCAGTCGGACGCAAGGAAACACCATATATTTT	CASSRTQGNTIYF
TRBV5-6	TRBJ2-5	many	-	TGTGCCAGCAGCCTAGGGTCAGGGCCAGGGGAGACCCAGTACTTC	CASSLGSGPGETQYF
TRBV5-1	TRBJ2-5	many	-	TGCGCCAGCAGCTTGATCGGTACAGAGACCCAGTACTTC	CASSLIGTETQYF
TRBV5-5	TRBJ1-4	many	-	TGTGCCAGCAGGACCGCGGGCACAACTAATGAAAAACTGTTTTTT	CASRTAGTTNEKLFF
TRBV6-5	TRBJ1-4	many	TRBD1	TGTGCCAGCAGTTACTCGACCGGGACAGGGTATCATGAAAAACTGTTTTTT	CASSYSTGTGYHEKLFF